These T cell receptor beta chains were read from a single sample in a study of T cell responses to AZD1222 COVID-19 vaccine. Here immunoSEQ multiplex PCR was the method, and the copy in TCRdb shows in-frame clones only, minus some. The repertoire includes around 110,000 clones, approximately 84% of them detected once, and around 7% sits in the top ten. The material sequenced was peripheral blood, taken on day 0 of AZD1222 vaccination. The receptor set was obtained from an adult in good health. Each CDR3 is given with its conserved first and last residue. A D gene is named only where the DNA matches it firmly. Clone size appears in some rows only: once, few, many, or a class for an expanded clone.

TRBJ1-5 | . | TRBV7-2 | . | CASSLGRNQPQHF | TGTGCCAGCAGCCTCGGCCGCAATCAGCCCCAGCATTTT
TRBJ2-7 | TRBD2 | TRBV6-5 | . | CASSYSISGGDYEQYF | TGTGCCAGCAGTTACTCGATATCGGGGGGGGACTACGAGCAGTACTTC
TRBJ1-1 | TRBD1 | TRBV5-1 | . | CASSSGGPTEAFF | TGCGCCAGCAGCTCAGGGGGCCCCACTGAAGCTTTCTTT
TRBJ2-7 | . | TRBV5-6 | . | CASSSTGQGTYEQYF | TGTGCCAGCAGCTCAACGGGCCAAGGAACCTACGAGCAGTACTTC
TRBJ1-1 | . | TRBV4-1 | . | CASSQARGDTEAFF | TGCGCCAGCAGCCAAGCCCGGGGGGACACTGAAGCTTTCTTT
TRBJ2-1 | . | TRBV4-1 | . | CASSQEASVSSYNEQFF | TGCGCCAGCAGCCAAGAGGCTAGCGTTTCCTCCTACAATGAGCAGTTCTTC
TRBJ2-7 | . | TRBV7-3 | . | CASSPRDFPYEQYF | TGTGCCAGCTCTCCACGGGACTTTCCCTACGAGCAGTACTTC
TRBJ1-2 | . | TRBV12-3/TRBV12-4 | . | CASSLRGAYGYTF | TGTGCCAGCAGTTTACGAGGGGCCTATGGCTACACCTTC
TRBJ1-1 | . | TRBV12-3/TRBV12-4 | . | CASAMPGSEAFF | TGTGCCAGCGCCATGCCCGGGAGTGAAGCTTTCTTT
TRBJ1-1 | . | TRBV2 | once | CASSGQMNTEAFF | TGTGCCAGCAGTGGACAGATGAACACTGAAGCTTTCTTT
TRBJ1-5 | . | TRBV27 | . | CASSLGFSNQPQHF | TGTGCCAGCAGTTTAGGTTTTAGCAATCAGCCCCAGCATTTT
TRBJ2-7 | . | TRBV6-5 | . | CASSGSPYEQYF | TGTGCCAGCAGCGGCAGTCCCTACGAGCAGTACTTC
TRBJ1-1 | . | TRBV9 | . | CASSASQGDTEAFF | TGTGCCAGCAGCGCTTCCCAAGGAGACACTGAAGCTTTCTTT
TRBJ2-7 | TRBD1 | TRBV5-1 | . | CASSLTGTGGYEQYF | TGCGCCAGCAGCCTGACCGGGACAGGGGGTTACGAGCAGTACTTC
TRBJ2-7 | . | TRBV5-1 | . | CASSSTGREQYF | TGCGCCAGCAGCTCGACAGGGAGGGAGCAGTACTTC
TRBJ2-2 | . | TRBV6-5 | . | CASSTDLTGRVLFF | TGTGCCAGCAGTACCGATCTGACAGGGAGGGTGCTGTTTTTT
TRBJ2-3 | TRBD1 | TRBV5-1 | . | CASSPGQVYTDTQYF | TGCGCCAGCAGCCCCGGACAGGTCTACACAGATACGCAGTATTTT
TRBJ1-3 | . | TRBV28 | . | CASSPTWGDGNTIYF | TGTGCCAGCAGCCCTACGTGGGGGGATGGAAACACCATATATTTT
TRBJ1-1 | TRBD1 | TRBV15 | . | CATSGFLTGAPEAFF | TGTGCCACCAGCGGGTTTTTGACAGGGGCGCCTGAAGCTTTCTTT
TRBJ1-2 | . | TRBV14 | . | CASSRAGFDYGYTF | TGTGCCAGCAGCCGCGCAGGGTTTGACTATGGCTACACCTTC
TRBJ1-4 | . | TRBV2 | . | CASSGSGQINEKLFF | TGTGCCAGCAGTGGCTCGGGGCAGATTAATGAAAAACTGTTTTTT